This T cell receptor beta chain was obtained from a study of identical twins (dated by TCRdb to the mid-2010s). General notes on the study: TCR alpha and beta repertoires from monozygotic twins, unrelated adults of various ages and cord blood were deep-sequenced to test whether fetal clonotypes persist. To rule out contamination, the twin experiments were replicated at different times with different library preparation protocols.

The protocol used for the library was 5' RACE. Sequencing instrument: Illumina HiSeq 2000. A universal primer binding site was introduced by template switching, and a unique molecular identifier was present in the final cDNA, enabling accurate counting of TCR cDNA molecules. Specific primers in the conserved constant-segment region were used to synthesize first-strand cDNA for TCR alpha and beta chains. Each cDNA library was double barcoded, with a SMART-Mk sample barcode plus Illumina barcodes, to control for contamination. Two successive PCR steps introduced TruSeq adapter sequences along with Illumina sample barcodes. Sequencing of the TCR alpha and beta cDNA libraries was done on the Illumina HiSeq platform using custom primers. The source study handled its data this way. Unique molecular identifiers were extracted from raw reads with MiGEC, and CDR3 positions were determined with MiXCR. Recombination models were inferred per individual with the repgenHMM and IGoR tools using an EM algorithm. The tcR package in R was used for shared clonotype analysis, with sharing normalized by the product of cloneset sizes. To study raw recombination without the effects of thymic and clonal selection, out-of-frame nonproductive sequences were analyzed. The public reads were reanalyzed by TCRdb: fastp trimming at Q25, MiXCR alignment, in-frame beta chains only. Rows merge per CDR3 protein into single entries with the most common DNA and genes. These V and J calls rely on TCRdb rather than the paper's analysis. The table for this sample lists around 1.7 million distinct CDR3 sequences; less than 35% of them were counted only once. The top ten hold 0.25% to 0.3% of the sample.

General conclusions and limits of the study: Fewer insertions were carried by abundant cord blood beta clonotypes, a similar but weaker trend appeared in young adult naive repertoires, and no such trend appeared in memory repertoires. Out-of-frame TCR alpha sharing in monozygotic twins was systematically underestimated by recombination models, whereas sharing between unrelated individuals was in agreement with the recombination models. Because the same donors could not be followed over many years, the conclusions depended on cross-sectional statistical analysis. Compared with coincidental sharing between unrelated individuals, out-of-frame TCR alpha sequences shared between twins had an excess of sequences with low generation probability. A weaker excess of twin sharing was found in beta out-of-frame sequences because the signal-to-noise ratio was lowered by fewer shared sequences. Zero-insertion analyses could be partly confounded by invariant T cells such as MAIT and iNKT, although diverse VJ usage argued against such confounding for most clonotypes.

Only healthy Caucasian donors were included. Taken from the germline V gene, the CDR1 and CDR2 loops are MDHEN and SYDVKM. At the junction V is shortened by 5 bases and J by 0 bases; bases outside the gene matches: 8. CDR3 length: 16 amino acids, cysteine to phenylalanine. Left in the record is the CDR3 DNA by itself, 48 bases read in frame from the first base. The table lists this clonotype with a few counts. Its antigen is not yet known. No much larger clone is present one base from it, and per-base qualities are unavailable. The sequencing sample was made of cord blood. This receptor was obtained from a newborn girl in good health. The chain is made from TRBV28 and TRBJ2-3; a stretch of 7 junction bases matches TRBD2. The encoded CDR3 is CASSPRDYRSTDTQYF. The DNA sequence reads TGTGCCAGCAGTCCCCGGGACTACCGTAGCACAGATACGCAGTATTTT.